Following are 26 T cell receptor beta chains from one sample sequenced in a study of breast tumors, draining lymph nodes, adjacent tissues. TCRdb itself ran the multiplex PCR reads through MiXCR, one entry per CDR3 protein. The sample has 150,000 to 200,000 distinct CDR3 sequences; approximately 33% are singletons. Breast cancer patients provided tissue from their axillary draining lymph nodes. Sequenced: axillary lymph node tissue. These receptors originate from a female donor with breast cancer. Some clones in this sample may be carry-over from other donors' samples.

The table lists this clonotype with many counts. The V call is TRBV12-3 or TRBV12-4, the J call TRBJ2-2, with D unresolved. Trimming took off 4 bases at V and 5 bases at J, with 20 bases between the two ends. This CDR3 spans 17 amino acids. The CDR3 region has the DNA TGTGCCAGCAGTTACGGACGGTACCCTGAACAGACCGGGGAGCTGTTTTTT. Encoded protein: CASSYGRYPEQTGELFF.

There are many counts of this clonotype. This chain joins TRBV5-8 and TRBJ1-3, with D possibly being TRBD1 (5 bases). The CDR3 totals 13 residues. V was clipped by 4 bases and J by 4 bases, with 9 bases between them. Per the germline V gene, CDR1 is SGHTS and CDR2 is YDEGEE. Here the CDR3 reads CASSPRTGNTIYF. CDR3 nucleotide sequence: TGTGCCAGCAGCCCCCGGACAGGAAACACCATATATTTT. Combining the CDR3 with reference TRBV5-8 and TRBJ1-3 gives the whole variable domain EAGVTQSPTHLIKTRGQQATLRCSPISGHTSVYWYQQALGLGLQFLLWYDEGEERNRGNFPPRFSGRQFPNYSSELNVNALELEDSALYLCASSPRTGNTIYFGEGSWLTVV.

This clonotype was seen a few times. The V and J genes are TRBV6-2 or TRBV6-3 and TRBJ2-5, with 10 bases matching TRBD2. The CDR3 has 18 amino acids. V gave up 5 bases and J gave up 0 bases; unmatched junction bases: 12. CDR1 is MNHEY, CDR2 SVGEGT, per germline. This CDR3 reads CASSPPPSLAGHQETQYF. CDR3 sequence (DNA): TGTGCCAGCAGTCCGCCGCCGTCACTAGCGGGGCACCAAGAGACCCAGTACTTC.

The table lists this clonotype with many counts. This rearrangement joins TRBV4-1 to TRBJ2-3, with TRBD2 identical over 9 bases. The CDR3 length is 19 residues. V was clipped by 0 bases and J by 0 bases; unmatched bases: 10. The V gene's germline CDR1 is MGHRA and CDR2 YSYEKL. CDR3 sequence reads: CASSQDPPSGRISTDTQYF. CDR3 DNA: TGCGCCAGCAGCCAAGATCCGCCCAGCGGGAGGATCAGCACAGATACGCAGTATTTT.

The table lists this clonotype with many counts. The V and J genes are TRBV5-1 and TRBJ2-1; D gene ambiguous. The V end lost 0 bases, the J end lost 0 bases, and 10 bases lay between the germline ends. The CDR3 consists of 16 residues. Germline CDR1 reads SGHRS; CDR2 reads YFSETQ. CDR3 coding DNA: TGCGCCAGCAGCTTGGTTTTTTTTAGCTCCTACAATGAGCAGTTCTTC. It encodes CASSLVFFSSYNEQFF.

The rearrangement links TRBV15 to TRBJ2-3; D not resolved. From germline, CDR1 is LNHNV and CDR2 YYDKDF (reference sequence). Trimming shortened V by 0 bases and J by 2 bases, and 12 bases separated the two germline ends. CDR3 length: 16 residues. As DNA, the CDR3 is TGTGCCACCAGCAGAGATCGGCAGGCCTACACAGATACGCAGTATTTT. Its protein is CATSRDRQAYTDTQYF.

This clonotype has a count of ten or more. The gene calls are TRBV15 and TRBJ1-2, with D possibly TRBD1 on 5 matching bases. The CDR3 covers 15 residues. Germline V gene sequence: CDR1 LNHNV, CDR2 YYDKDF (reference sequence). Trimming took off 0 bases at V and 7 bases at J, with 15 bases between the two ends. In DNA form, the CDR3 reads TGTGCCACCAGCAGAGATCTTTCAGGGAATCGTGGCTACACCTTC. Its translation: CATSRDLSGNRGYTF. The variable domain in full, completed from reference TRBV15 and TRBJ1-2, reads DAMVIQNPRYQVTQFGKPVTLSCSQTLNHNVMYWYQQKSSQAPKLLFHYYDKDFNNEADTPDNFQSRRPNTSFCFLDIRSPGLGDTAMYLCATSRDLSGNRGYTFGSGTRLTVV.

At least ten counts were recorded for this clonotype. The chain employs TRBV5-8 and TRBJ2-1; TRBD2 might be the D (5 bases). Trimming left V 3 bases short and J 5 bases short, with 9 bases between. The length of the CDR3 is 13 residues. The germline gives CDR1 SGHTS, CDR2 YDEGEE. The CDR3 DNA reads TGTGCCAGCAGCTCACTAGACCACAATGAGCAGTTCTTC. Translation gives CASSSLDHNEQFF.

This clonotype was detected ten times or more. The V gene is TRBV5-6, the J gene TRBJ2-7; D gene unclear. This CDR3 contains 14 residues. Germline V gene lookup returns CDR1 SGHDT and CDR2 YYEEEE. V lost 3 bases to trimming and J lost 5 bases, with 15 bases between them. The CDR3 sequence: CASSSTLQAHEQYF. The CDR3 bases are TGTGCCAGCAGCTCGACCTTGCAGGCACACGAGCAGTACTTC.

This clonotype has just a few counts. This chain joins TRBV7-2 and TRBJ2-4; 7 bases map to TRBD2. Per the germline V gene, CDR1 is SGHTA and CDR2 is FQGNSA. Trimming at V came to 4 bases and at J to 6 bases, leaving 6 bases not matched to a gene. The CDR3 length is 14 residues. CDR3 sequence reads: CASSSLAGTNIQYF. DNA of the CDR3: TGTGCCAGCAGCTCCTTAGCGGGTACAAACATTCAGTACTTC.

About this clonotype: A clone one base away is much larger, so this may be a read error. This sequence joins TRBV2 and TRBJ2-1; tentative D call: TRBD2 (6 bases). The CDR3 length is 14 residues. Germline V CDR1 and CDR2: SNHLY, FYNNEI. The V end lost 2 bases, the J end lost 12 bases, and 17 bases lay between the germline ends. The CDR3 DNA follows: TGTGCCAGCAGTGAAACAAGACTAGTCCATGGGCAGTTCTTC. The encoded protein is CASSETRLVHGQFF.

This clonotype was counted at least ten times. This rearrangement joins TRBV19 to TRBJ2-6, with a tentative D call TRBD1 (6 bases). This CDR3 is built from 17 residues. CDR1 is LNHDA, CDR2 SQIVND, per germline (reference sequence). Trimming left V 1 base short and J 2 bases short, with 12 bases between. CDR3 sequence: CASSIGWGQAGANVLTF. The CDR3 nucleotides are TGTGCCAGTAGTATAGGGTGGGGGCAGGCTGGGGCCAACGTCCTGACTTTC.

Notes on this clonotype: A read error may account for a junction end that differs from germline. J is TRBJ2-1 and V is TRBV5-1; possible D gene TRBD2, 5 bases. This CDR3 comprises 14 residues. Germline CDR1 is SGHRS and CDR2 is YFSETQ. The DNA for the CDR3 is TGCGCCAGCAGCCTGGCCATTCCTCGGGATGAGCGGTTCTTC. The encoded protein is CASSLAIPRDERFF.

CDR3 residues: CASSDGLAGWETQYF. CDR3 DNA: TGTGCCAGCAGTGATGGACTAGCGGGGTGGGAGACCCAGTACTTC. The genes are TRBV2 and TRBJ2-5; TRBD2 matches 12 bases. V lost 3 bases, J lost 5 bases, and 4 bases stayed unmatched. Germline values: CDR1 SNHLY, CDR2 FYNNEI. The CDR3 totals 15 residues.

The chain carries TRBV15 and TRBJ1-6; the match to TRBD1 covers 11 bases. This CDR3 is 19 amino acids long. V lost 0 bases, J lost 7 bases, and 11 bases stayed unmatched. Germline lookup yields CDR1 LNHNV and CDR2 YYDKDF (reference sequence). DNA for the CDR3: TGTGCCACCAGCAGAGAGTTTGGGACAGGGGGAGTTCGAAATTCACCCCTCCACTTT. The encoded protein is CATSREFGTGGVRNSPLHF.

J is TRBJ2-3 and V is TRBV20-1; 10 nucleotides match TRBD1. V was clipped by 6 bases and J by 6 bases; unmatched bases: 18. The CDR3 is 17 amino acids. CDR1 and CDR2 (germline): DFQATT, SNEGSKA (reference sequence). CDR3 sequence reads: CSANRHSGTGVPDTQYF. The CDR3 DNA is TGCAGTGCGAACAGACACTCCGGGACAGGGGTTCCGGATACGCAGTATTTT.

About this clonotype: It may be a read error: a sequence one base away is much more abundant. In nucleotides, the CDR3 is TGTGCCAGCAGCCAGACAATGGGTTTTGGGGAGACCCAGTACTTC. Translating it yields CASSQTMGFGETQYF. The V gene is TRBV3-1, the J gene TRBJ2-5; D unclear. V dropped 3 bases and J dropped 5 bases, with 16 bases sitting between them. CDR3 size: 15 residues. CDR1 and CDR2 (germline): LGHDT, YNNKEL (reference sequence).

This clonotype was seen many times. CDR3 amino acids: CASSSRTGGYGYTF. In nucleotides, the CDR3 is TGTGCCAGCAGCTCCCGGACAGGGGGCTATGGCTACACCTTC. The chain carries TRBV11-3 and TRBJ1-2; 10 nucleotides agree with TRBD1. The V gene's germline CDR1 is SGHNT and CDR2 YENEEA. With V trimmed by 4 bases and J by 4 bases, 3 bases remained unmatched. The length of the CDR3 is 14 residues.

This clonotype was seen ten or more times. The chain couples TRBV24-1 to TRBJ1-5, with TRBD1 identical over 7 bases. The CDR3 totals 16 residues. J gave up 3 bases and V 3 bases, and 7 bases lay outside the gene matches. The germline CDR1 and CDR2 sequences are KGHDR and SFDVKD. CDR3 DNA sequence: TGTGCCACCAGTGATCATCGGGACAGTATCAATCAGCCCCAGCATTTT. It codes for CATSDHRDSINQPQHF.

The chain joins TRBV29-1 to TRBJ2-3; 8 nucleotides match TRBD2. Germline lookup yields CDR1 SQVTM and CDR2 ANQGSEA. The J segment lost 11 bases and the V segment lost 4 bases, leaving 14 bases of the junction unmatched. The CDR3 covers 14 residues. In nucleotides, the CDR3 is TGCAGCGTTGTCGGGGGGGCAGTAGCAGGTATGCAGTATTTT. Its protein product is CSVVGGAVAGMQYF.

As for this clonotype: This CDR3 is missing its conserved last phenylalanine or tryptophan, likely due to a read error. It is unclear where the CDR3 begins or ends on the DNA, so no DNA is shown, and the CDR3 is as TCRdb lists it. The genes are TRBV6-6 and TRBJ1-4. Germline V gives CDR1 MNHNY, CDR2 SVGAGI (reference sequence). The CDR3 length equals 8 residues, ends included. CDR3 loop: CASSEALL.

This clonotype was observed many times. This chain links TRBV5-8 with TRBJ2-3; D uncertain. Germline values: CDR1 SGHTS, CDR2 YDEGEE. Trimming pared 4 bases from V and 5 bases from J, leaving 11 bases between. This CDR3 has 13 amino acids. Here the CDR3 DNA reads TGTGCCAGCAGCCTCCAATTTAAAGATACGCAGTATTTT. This translates into CASSLQFKDTQYF.

The sample holds many counts of this clonotype. The chain joins TRBV4-1 to TRBJ1-5; D unresolved. There are 15 residues in the CDR3. Germline CDR1 and CDR2: MGHRA and YSYEKL. V was clipped by 1 base and J by 0 bases, with 7 bases between them. This CDR3 is CASSQGPNSNQPQHF. The CDR3 DNA follows: TGCGCCAGCAGCCAAGGGCCTAATAGCAATCAGCCCCAGCATTTT.

Remarks on this clonotype: Given a much more abundant clone one base away, this may be a read error. The chain carries TRBV20-1 and TRBJ1-2, with TRBD1 identical over 7 bases. The J segment lost 10 bases and the V segment lost 1 base, leaving 9 bases of the junction unmatched. Germline CDR1 reads DFQATT; CDR2 reads SNEGSKA (reference sequence). The CDR3 extends over 13 amino acids. The CDR3 region is CSARAIRGQAYTF. CDR3 DNA sequence: TGCAGTGCTAGAGCTATAAGGGGGCAAGCCTACACCTTC.

This clonotype was recorded a few times. A read error is possible here, since a much larger clone lies one base away. J is TRBJ1-2 and V is TRBV20-1; 10 bases align to TRBD1. Germline CDR1 DFQATT, CDR2 SNEGSKA (reference sequence). Germline trimming cut 1 base from V and 7 bases from J; bases unmatched to any gene: 6. The CDR3 contains 14 residues. CDR3 DNA: TGCAGTGCTAGAGGGGGGACAGGGGACTCTGGCTACACCTTC. Translation gives CSARGGTGDSGYTF.

In its sample, this clonotype was seen many times. The rearrangement joins TRBV7-8 to TRBJ2-7, with D possibly being TRBD2 (5 bases). CDR3 length equals 14 residues. In germline, CDR1 is SGHVS, CDR2 FQNEAQ. V lost 0 bases, J lost 6 bases, and 12 bases lay in between. The CDR3 reads CASSLAGSSGEQYF. The CDR3 coding sequence is TGTGCCAGCAGCTTAGCCGGGTCGAGCGGCGAGCAGTACTTC.